This T cell receptor beta chain was documented in a study of PD-1 blockade in classical Hodgkin lymphoma. This CDR3 is 15 amino acids long. Germline values: CDR1 LGHNA, CDR2 YSLEER. V lost 0 bases and J 3 bases, leaving 9 bases between the germline ends. Relapse was seen in all patients after autologous stem cell transplantation, and brentuximab vedotin exposure was variable. Profiled with immunoSEQ multiplex PCR; TCRdb holds only in-frame clones, not every one. The repertoire consists of some 41,000 clones, with roughly four fifths occurring once and the leading ten covering 9.5% to 13%. Study outcomes and limitations: Unlike CD8+ TCR diversity, which did not rise significantly by C4D1, CD4+ TCR diversity did.

In regard to this clone: The target antigen is unknown.

The receptor was derived from a human donor with classical Hodgkin lymphoma. This rearrangement joins TRBV4-3 to TRBJ2-1, with D perhaps given as TRBD1 or TRBD2 (5 bases each). The sample consisted of peripheral blood mononuclear cells (PBMCs), taken at baseline. The CDR3, as DNA: TGCGCCAGCAGCCAAGAGGGGGACGTCTACAATGAGCAGTTCTTC. Translation: CASSQEGDVYNEQFF.